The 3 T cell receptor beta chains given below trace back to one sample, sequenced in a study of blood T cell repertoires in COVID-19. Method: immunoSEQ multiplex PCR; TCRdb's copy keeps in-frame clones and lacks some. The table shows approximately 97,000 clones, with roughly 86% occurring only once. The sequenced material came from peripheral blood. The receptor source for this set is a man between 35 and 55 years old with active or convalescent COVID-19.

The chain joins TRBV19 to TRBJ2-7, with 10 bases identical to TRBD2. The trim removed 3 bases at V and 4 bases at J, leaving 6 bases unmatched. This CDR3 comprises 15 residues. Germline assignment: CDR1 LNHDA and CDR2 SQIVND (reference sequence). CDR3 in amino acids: CASSMTGTSVYEQYF. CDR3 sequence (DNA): TGTGCCAGTAGTATGACCGGGACTAGCGTATACGAGCAGTACTTC. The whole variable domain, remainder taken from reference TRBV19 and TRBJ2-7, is DGGITQSPKYLFRKEGQNVTLSCEQNLNHDAMYWYRQDPGQGLRLIYYSQIVNDFQKGDIAEGYSVSREKKESFPLTVTSAQKNPTAFYLCASSMTGTSVYEQYFGPGTRLTVT.

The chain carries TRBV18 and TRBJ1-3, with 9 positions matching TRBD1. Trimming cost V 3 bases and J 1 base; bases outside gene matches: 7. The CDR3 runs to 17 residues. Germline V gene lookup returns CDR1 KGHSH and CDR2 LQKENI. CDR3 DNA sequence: TGTGCCAGCTCACCGCCCGGCGGGACAGGGTCTGGAAACACCATATATTTT. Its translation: CASSPPGGTGSGNTIYF.

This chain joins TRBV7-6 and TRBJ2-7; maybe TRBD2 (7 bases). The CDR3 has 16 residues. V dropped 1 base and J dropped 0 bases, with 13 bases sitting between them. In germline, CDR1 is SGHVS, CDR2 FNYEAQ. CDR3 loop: CASSLGGGGLSYEQYF. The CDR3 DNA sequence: TGTGCCAGCAGCTTAGGTGGCGGGGGCCTCTCCTACGAGCAGTACTTC.